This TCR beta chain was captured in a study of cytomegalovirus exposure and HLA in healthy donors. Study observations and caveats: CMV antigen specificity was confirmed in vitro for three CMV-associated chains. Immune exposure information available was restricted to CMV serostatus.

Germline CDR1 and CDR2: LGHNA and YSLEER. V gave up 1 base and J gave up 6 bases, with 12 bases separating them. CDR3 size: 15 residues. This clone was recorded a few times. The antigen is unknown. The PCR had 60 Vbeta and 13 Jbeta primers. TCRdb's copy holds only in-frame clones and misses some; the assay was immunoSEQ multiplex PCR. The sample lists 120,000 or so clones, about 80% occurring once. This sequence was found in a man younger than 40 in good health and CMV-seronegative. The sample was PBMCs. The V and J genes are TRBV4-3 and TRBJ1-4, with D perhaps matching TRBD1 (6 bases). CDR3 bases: TGCGCCAGCAGCCAAGTACGGGACAAAGATGAAAAACTGTTTTTT. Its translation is CASSQVRDKDEKLFF.